This note documents a single T cell receptor beta chain sequence. The antigen this receptor binds is unknown. No clone much larger than this one lies a single base away; base qualities are absent. The data originate from a study of Ad26.COV2.S vaccination and SARS-CoV-2 variants (dated by TCRdb to about 2021). Describing the broader study: Vaccine-arm donors came from COV1001, a multicentre, randomized, double-blind, placebo-controlled phase I-IIa trial of Ad26.COV2.S in healthy adults. Ad26.COV2.S was administered intramuscularly at 5 x 10^10 or 1 x 10^11 viral particles, either as a single shot or as two shots given 56 days apart. TCRbeta repertoire sequencing was used to assess the specificity and breadth of SARS-CoV-2-reactive T cell receptors after Ad26.COV2.S vaccination. The TCR-sequenced set comprised around 30 samples: some 20 Ad26.COV2.S vaccine recipients, 5 placebo recipients and 8 SARS-CoV-2 convalescent individuals. Participants in the trial were split at random into five groups of five each, receiving low-dose or high-dose Ad26.COV2.S once or twice, or else placebo on both occasions. Investigators remained blinded to trial group allocation during experiments and outcome assessment.

The study at large found these results: The study lacked the statistical power to compare responses across vaccine doses or regimens. After vaccination, substantial breadth of spike-specific CD8+ and CD4+ T cell responses was reported. Non-spike TCR breadth was comparable between vaccine and placebo recipients, consistent with the vaccine containing only spike. The authors noted that the TCR breadth and depth analyses may have underestimated total T cell responses. Compared with placebo recipients, Ad26.COV2.S recipients showed higher spike-specific TCR breadth (P = 0.0014).

This specimen's treatment or condition label, interpreted: around 19 received Ad26.COV2.S at low or high dose, single or two shots; 5 received placebo; per-sample allocation not given. For vaccine and placebo recipients, repertoires were sequenced using samples collected on day 63 after the first injection. Cohort 1b enrolled 25 adults aged 18-55 years at a single site in Boston, USA, between 29 July and 7 August 2020. Ad26.COV2.S consisted of a replication-incompetent adenovirus type 26 vector by which a prefusion-stabilized SARS-CoV-2 spike protein from the original Wuhan strain was expressed. The immunoSEQ Assay was used to sequence TCRbeta CDR3 regions. After extraction, genomic DNA underwent amplification by bias-controlled multiplex PCR, followed by high-throughput sequencing. The paper's data handling went like this. To quantify the absolute abundance of every unique TCRbeta CDR3 region, sequences were collapsed and filtered. T cell fraction was estimated by normalization of TCRbeta template counts to usable DNA, with usable DNA being measured through amplification of reference genes present in all nucleated cells. Repertoire TCRs were annotated as SARS-CoV-2-specific when V gene, CDR3 amino acid sequence and J gene were exactly matched to a known reactive TCR set. MIRA supplied the reference SARS-CoV-2 TCR set, which was filtered for enrichment in COVID-19-positive ImmuneCODE repertoires so that public or cross-reactive TCRs were removed. Using the MIRA antigens, annotated TCRs were further analysed by specific ORF or by position within an ORF. Breadth was defined as the number of annotated unique rearrangements divided by the total number of unique productive rearrangements, and depth was defined as the summed frequency of the annotated unique rearrangements. Two-sided Wilcoxon rank-sum tests were applied when comparing TCR breadth between groups. TCRdb obtained this table from immuneACCESS and retained in-frame rearrangements with V and J assigned. These tables miss some clones; where compared with another copy, unresolved V genes account for less than half of the shortfall, and the remainder is unexplained. The V and J calls and clone size come from that table; D and trimming were worked out from the DNA. The sample profile shows hundreds of thousands of clones; more than 75% of them were found once. The top ten hold less than 3.5% of the sample.

From the cysteine up to the phenylalanine, the CDR3 has a length of 16 residues. CDR3 DNA is the only sequence kept; it has 48 bases, read in frame from the first base. The germline V gene encodes CDR1 LNHDA and CDR2 SQIVND (reference sequence). For this chain, trimming is 6 bases at the V end and 1 base at the J end, and the number of junction bases without a gene match is 7. The receptor chain draws on TRBV19 and TRBJ2-2, and 8 junction bases match TRBD2. This sample comprised peripheral blood, obtained in a trial of Ad26.COV2.S vaccine versus placebo. The TCR comes from a person between 18 and 65 years old who received the Ad26.COV2.S COVID-19 vaccine or a placebo. The CDR3 region: CASRREGSRNTGELFF. The DNA sequence is TGTGCCAGTAGACGGGAGGGGTCCCGGAACACCGGGGAGCTGTTTTTT.